This T cell receptor (beta chain) stems from a study of technical replicates of blood from a few donors. The V gene lost 2 bases and the J gene lost 1 base, with 11 bases spanning the gap. This CDR3 has 15 residues. CDR1 is SGHTA and CDR2 is FQGNSA in the germline V gene. The table came from immunoSEQ multiplex PCR; TCRdb's copy has only in-frame clones and leaves some out. The table lists tens of thousands of clones, roughly 94% of them singletons. The TCR originated in a human donor in good health. V and J are TRBV7-2 and TRBJ1-1; perhaps TRBD1 as D (5 bases). Specimen: T cells isolated from PBMCs. The CDR3 protein is CASSLRGTSNTEAFF. For the CDR3, the DNA is TGTGCCAGCAGCTTAAGGGGCACTTCGAACACTGAAGCTTTCTTT. Filled out from reference TRBV7-2 and TRBJ1-1, the complete variable domain reads GAGVSQSPSNKVTEKGKDVELRCDPISGHTALYWYRQSLGQGLEFLIYFQGNSAPDKSGLPSDRFSAERTGGSVSTLTIQRTQQEDSAVYLCASSLRGTSNTEAFFGQGTRLTVV.